Listed here are 8 T cell receptor beta chains from one sample, sequenced in a study of early T cells in non-severe SARS-CoV-2 infection. MiXCR was run by TCRdb on the 5' RACE reads, yielding one entry per CDR3 protein. The repertoire includes tens of thousands of distinct CDR3 sequences, 4.5% to 5.5% of them detected once, and over 2.5% sits in the top ten. Sequenced input: whole blood. The receptors here all came from an adult who was a healthcare worker with PCR-confirmed SARS-CoV-2 infection or an uninfected control (not recorded which).

The chain employs TRBV19 and TRBJ1-1; D is unclear. Trimming removed 6 bases from V and 2 bases from J, with 7 bases in between. Germline CDR1 reads LNHDA; CDR2 reads SQIVND (reference sequence). The CDR3 totals 12 residues. The CDR3 DNA is TGTGCCAGTAGACGGTATAACACTGAAGCTTTCTTT. Its protein product is CASRRYNTEAFF.

The sample holds many counts of this clonotype. The chain joins TRBV24-1 to TRBJ2-5; 7 bases line up with TRBD2. J was trimmed by 4 bases and V by 9 bases; bases with no gene match: 7. This CDR3 comprises 13 residues. Germline values: CDR1 KGHDR, CDR2 SFDVKD. The chain's CDR3 is CATGIAGAETQYF. The CDR3 DNA reads TGTGCCACCGGGATCGCGGGAGCAGAGACCCAGTACTTC.

This clonotype was seen ten or more times. This sequence joins TRBV6-5 and TRBJ1-4; D perhaps matches TRBD1 (6 bases). Germline values: CDR1 MNHEY, CDR2 SVGAGI. V was cut by 11 bases and J by 7 bases, with 11 bases left in between. The CDR3 is 11 amino acids. CDR3 bases: TGTGCCTCTGGCAGGGGTGAAAAACTGTTTTTT. Its translation: CASGRGEKLFF.

This clonotype was found many times. The chain combines TRBV2 with TRBJ2-5; no firm D call. V was clipped by 7 bases and J by 0 bases, with 6 bases between them. The CDR3 is 12 amino acids. Per germline, CDR1 SNHLY and CDR2 FYNNEI. The CDR3 protein is CASNPHQETQYF. CDR3 nucleotides: TGTGCCAGCAATCCCCACCAAGAGACCCAGTACTTC.

This clonotype was seen repeatedly, ten times or more. The genes are TRBV3-1 and TRBJ2-7, with 7 bases aligning to TRBD2. Germline V lookup: CDR1 LGHDT, CDR2 YNNKEL (reference sequence). The V and J ends lost 4 bases and 7 bases, in that order; junction bases with no gene match: 4. The CDR3 sequence is 12 residues long. DNA of the CDR3: TGTGCCAGCAGCCTACTAGCGAGGGAGCAGTACTTC. Encoded protein: CASSLLAREQYF.

The chain combines TRBV6-5 with TRBJ2-7; possibly TRBD2 for D (6 bases). CDR3 length: 17 residues. The V gene lost 2 bases and the J gene lost 2 bases, with 19 bases spanning the gap. From germline, CDR1 is MNHEY and CDR2 SVGAGI. CDR3 in DNA: TGTGCCAGCAGTTACGATGCGCTGGGGGGACCGGCCTACGAGCAGTACTTC. Protein sequence: CASSYDALGGPAYEQYF.

This clonotype has ten or more counts. The V and J genes are TRBV29-1 and TRBJ2-1, with D tentatively TRBD1 or TRBD2 (7 bases each). The CDR3 runs to 14 residues. Germline lookup yields CDR1 SQVTM and CDR2 ANQGSEA. Trimming pared 1 base from V and 7 bases from J, leaving 14 bases between. CDR3 DNA sequence: TGCAGCGTTGAAGGGCAGGGGGGGCGAAATGAGCAGTTCTTC. Translating it yields CSVEGQGGRNEQFF.

The table lists this clonotype with many counts. The chain is built from TRBV7-9 and TRBJ1-5; TRBD1 might be the D (5 bases). CDR3 size: 16 residues. V gave up 3 bases and J gave up 1 base, with 13 bases separating them. Germline V lookup: CDR1 SEHNR, CDR2 FQNEAQ (reference sequence). DNA for the CDR3: TGTGCCAGCAGCTTCGGTAAGGCAGGGAGCAATCAGCCCCAGCATTTT. This translates into CASSFGKAGSNQPQHF. Combining the CDR3 with reference TRBV7-9 and TRBJ1-5 gives the whole variable domain DTGVSQNPRHKITKRGQNVTFRCDPISEHNRLYWYRQTLGQGPEFLTYFQNEAQLEKSRLLSDRFSAERPKGSFSTLEIQRTEQGDSAMYLCASSFGKAGSNQPQHFGDGTRLSIL.